The next 3 T cell receptor beta chains were all read from a single sample in a study of blood T cell repertoires in COVID-19. The protocol was immunoSEQ multiplex PCR, while the TCRdb copy is restricted to in-frame clones and leaves out a portion. Among approximately 88,000 clones listed, under 90% were seen once. Sequencing used peripheral blood. The receptors originated from a woman in her seventies with acute or convalescent COVID-19.

The rearrangement links TRBV14 to TRBJ2-1, with D perhaps TRBD2 (5 bases). Germline CDR1 SGHDN, CDR2 FVKESK. The V gene lost 0 bases and the J gene lost 2 bases, with 8 bases spanning the gap. This CDR3 has 15 amino acids. The CDR3 nucleotides read TGTGCCAGCAGCCAAGACCGGGGAGCCTACAATGAGCAGTTCTTC. Its protein is CASSQDRGAYNEQFF.

The genes are TRBV3-1 (or the pseudogene TRBV3-2) and TRBJ2-2; 7 nucleotides align to TRBD1. This CDR3 has 15 residues. Trimming removed 4 bases from V and 4 bases from J; junction bases left unmatched: 6. Germline V lookup: CDR1 LGHDT, CDR2 YNNKEL (reference sequence). CDR3 bases: TGTGCCAGCAGCCCCGACAGGGTCGGCACCGGGGAGCTGTTTTTT. Its protein is CASSPDRVGTGELFF.

V gene TRBV6-6 combines with J gene TRBJ1-2, with D unresolved. Trimming stripped 1 base from V and 2 bases from J, with 8 bases between. The CDR3 runs to 14 residues. In germline, CDR1 is MNHNY, CDR2 SVGAGI (reference sequence). CDR3 sequence (DNA): TGTGCCAGCAGTTACTGGAAGGAGAACTATGGCTACACCTTC. This translates into CASSYWKENYGYTF.